The next 31 T cell receptor beta chains were all read from a single sample in a study of T cell changes during pregnancy in multiple sclerosis. Here immunoSEQ multiplex PCR was the method, and the copy in TCRdb shows in-frame clones only, minus some. This repertoire shows tens of thousands of clones, roughly nine tenths found once; its top ten account for about 4.5%. Material: peripheral blood, obtained in the second trimester of pregnancy. Every receptor here comes from a female donor in good health, enrolled as a control in a pregnancy study.

The chain combines TRBV2 with TRBJ2-7; TRBD2 aligns across 8 bases. Germline V gene lookup returns CDR1 SNHLY and CDR2 FYNNEI. V trimming: 1 base; J trimming: 4 bases; junction bases outside the gene matches: 3. The CDR3 sequence is 14 residues long. The CDR3: CASSEGGLAYEQYF. Written as DNA, the CDR3 is TGTGCCAGCAGTGAAGGAGGACTAGCTTACGAGCAGTACTTC.

The chain links TRBV30 to TRBJ1-1, with unresolved D. Germline V gene sequence: CDR1 GTSNPN, CDR2 SVGIG (reference sequence). Trimming removed 4 bases from V and 4 bases from J, with 13 bases in between. The CDR3 totals 13 residues. CDR3 sequence reads: CAWTPSRSTEAFF. The DNA of the CDR3 is TGTGCCTGGACCCCCTCAAGGAGCACTGAAGCTTTCTTT. Using reference TRBV30 and TRBJ1-1 for the parts outside the CDR3, the full variable domain is SQTIHQWPATLVQPVGSPLSLECTVEGTSNPNLYWYRQAAGRGLQLLFYSVGIGQISSEVPQNLSASRPQDRQFILSSKKLLLSDSGFYLCAWTPSRSTEAFFGQGTRLTVV.

This chain links TRBV19 with TRBJ1-5; 7 positions agree with TRBD1. Germline V lookup: CDR1 LNHDA, CDR2 SQIVND (reference sequence). The CDR3 has 14 residues. Trimming at V came to 10 bases and at J to 7 bases, leaving 13 bases not matched to a gene. The CDR3 DNA sequence: TGTGCCACCCTCGACAGGGCGGCGTACCAGCCCCAGCATTTT. Translation: CATLDRAAYQPQHF. The entire variable domain, with the rest obtained from reference TRBV19 and TRBJ1-5, is as follows: DGGITQSPKYLFRKEGQNVTLSCEQNLNHDAMYWYRQDPGQGLRLIYYSQIVNDFQKGDIAEGYSVSREKKESFPLTVTSAQKNPTAFYLCATLDRAAYQPQHFGDGTRLSIL.

The chain employs TRBV19 and TRBJ1-3, with D maybe TRBD1 (6 bases). The ends were cut back, 6 bases at V and 4 bases at J, with 19 bases in the middle. The CDR3 sequence is 16 residues long. CDR1 and CDR2 from the germline V gene are LNHDA and SQIVND (reference sequence). The CDR3 DNA is TGTGCCAGTAGATCCGCTGGGGGGGGCGAGGGAAACACCATATATTTT. It specifies CASRSAGGGEGNTIYF.

The V call is TRBV27, the J call TRBJ1-4, with TRBD1 matching over 7 bases. This CDR3 has 16 amino acids. The trim removed 5 bases at V and 0 bases at J, leaving 6 bases unmatched. The germline CDR1 and CDR2 sequences are MNHEY and SMNVEV (reference sequence). The CDR3 DNA follows: TGTGCCAGCAGTGTGACAGGGACTGCAACTAATGAAAAACTGTTTTTT. Translation gives CASSVTGTATNEKLFF.

The chain carries TRBV25-1 and TRBJ2-2; tentative D call: TRBD1 (6 bases). Germline CDR1 is MGHDK and CDR2 is SYGVNS. The CDR3 is made up of 15 amino acids. Trimming shortened V by 9 bases and J by 3 bases, and 17 bases separated the two germline ends. DNA for the CDR3: TGTGCCAGTGCCCCCAGCAGGGGTGACACCGGGGAGCTGTTTTTT. This codes for CASAPSRGDTGELFF. The complete variable domain, with remaining parts taken from reference TRBV25-1 and TRBJ2-2, reads EADIYQTPRYLVIGTGKKITLECSQTMGHDKMYWYQQDPGMELHLIHYSYGVNSTEKGDLSSESTVSRIRTEHFPLTLESARPSHTSQYLCASAPSRGDTGELFFGEGSRLTVL.

The chain recombines TRBV4-3 with TRBJ2-3; D is perhaps TRBD2 (6 bases). V was shortened by 3 bases and J by 0 bases, with 7 bases between the two germline ends. The CDR3 has 14 amino acids. Germline V gene data show CDR1 as LGHNA and CDR2 as YSLEER. In nucleotides, the CDR3 is TGCGCCAGCAGCCAGGGACTTAGCACAGATACGCAGTATTTT. The encoded protein is CASSQGLSTDTQYF.

This chain uses TRBV10-1 with TRBJ2-7, with 9 positions matching TRBD2. The germline CDR1 and CDR2 sequences are WNHNN and SYGVQD (reference sequence). With 2 bases clipped from V and 5 bases from J, the junction kept 10 bases outside the gene matches. CDR3 length equals 16 residues. CDR3 sequence: CASSEPKREVFHEQYF. As DNA, the CDR3 is TGCGCCAGCAGTGAGCCAAAGCGGGAGGTTTTCCACGAGCAGTACTTC.

This clone was observed a single time. The chain carries TRBV13 and TRBJ1-3; TRBD1 aligns across 8 bases. There are 15 residues in the CDR3. Germline V gene lookup returns CDR1 PRHDT and CDR2 FYEKMQ (reference sequence). V was pared by 0 bases and J by 2 bases, with 0 bases of the junction left unmatched. CDR3 bases: TGTGCCAGCAGCTTAGGGGACAGGGCTGGAAACACCATATATTTT. It translates to CASSLGDRAGNTIYF.

A few counts support this clone. The rearrangement links TRBV4-2 to TRBJ1-1; perhaps TRBD1 as D (6 bases). Germline CDR1 reads LGHNA; CDR2 reads YNFKEQ. This CDR3 contains 13 residues. Trimming cost V 4 bases and J 1 base, with 7 bases left between them. CDR3 bases: TGTGCCAGCAGCCGGGACACGAACACTGAAGCTTTCTTT. Translated, it gives CASSRDTNTEAFF.

This clone has only a few counts. The chain links TRBV11-3 to TRBJ2-5, with 7 bases that match TRBD2. With V trimmed by 4 bases and J by 7 bases, 9 bases remained unmatched. Germline V lookup: CDR1 SGHNT, CDR2 YENEEA. The CDR3 extends over 14 amino acids. The CDR3 here is CASSSAGGGRTQYF. The CDR3 DNA reads as TGTGCCAGCAGCTCAGCTGGGGGAGGGAGGACCCAGTACTTC.

This sequence joins TRBV2 and TRBJ2-1, with no clear D. CDR3 length: 12 residues. CDR1 and CDR2 (germline): SNHLY, FYNNEI. V was trimmed by 8 bases and J by 5 bases, leaving 10 bases between them. The CDR3 DNA reads TGTGCCAGCCGAATGCAGGACAATGAGCAGTTCTTC. This sequence encodes CASRMQDNEQFF.

J is TRBJ1-6 and V is TRBV10-3; 7 bases match TRBD1. Germline V gene data show CDR1 as ENHRY and CDR2 as SYGVKD. The CDR3 consists of 13 residues. V was clipped by 10 bases and J by 8 bases; unmatched bases: 8. Written as DNA, the CDR3 is TGTGCCACACAGGGACAGCAGGATTCACCCCTCCACTTT. Amino acids: CATQGQQDSPLHF.

V is TRBV10-1 and J is TRBJ1-2; D is undetermined. Per germline, CDR1 WNHNN and CDR2 SYGVQD (reference sequence). V was cut by 0 bases and J by 6 bases, with 14 bases left in between. CDR3 size: 15 residues. CDR3 in DNA: TGCGCCAGCAGTGAGTCGGGCAAACCGGGAGATGGCTACACCTTC. It is translated as CASSESGKPGDGYTF.

Here the CDR3 reads CAWSAQADTQYF. In nucleotides, the CDR3 is TGTGCCTGGAGTGCCCAGGCAGATACGCAGTATTTT. The chain combines TRBV30 with TRBJ2-3; D is ambiguous. The V gene lost 1 base and the J gene lost 4 bases, with 6 bases spanning the gap. This CDR3 comprises 12 residues. Germline CDR1 GTSNPN, CDR2 SVGIG (reference sequence).

This chain uses TRBV7-9 with TRBJ2-1, with a weak D call TRBD1 (5 bases). CDR3 length equals 14 residues. V dropped 4 bases and J dropped 0 bases, with 7 bases sitting between them. CDR1 is SEHNR and CDR2 is FQNEAQ in the germline V gene (reference sequence). Here the CDR3 reads CASSSGYSYNEQFF. The CDR3 DNA reads as TGTGCCAGCAGCTCAGGGTACTCCTACAATGAGCAGTTCTTC. Filled out from reference TRBV7-9 and TRBJ2-1, the complete variable domain reads DTGVSQNPRHKITKRGQNVTFRCDPISEHNRLYWYRQTLGQGPEFLTYFQNEAQLEKSRLLSDRFSAERPKGSFSTLEIQRTEQGDSAMYLCASSSGYSYNEQFFGPGTRLTVL.

This chain links TRBV7-9 with TRBJ2-6; D call uncertain. The CDR3 is 15 residues long. Trimming shortened V by 2 bases and J by 2 bases, and 7 bases separated the two germline ends. Germline V gene sequence: CDR1 SEHNR, CDR2 FQNEAQ (reference sequence). The CDR3: CASSLQSPGANVLTF. The CDR3 DNA sequence: TGTGCCAGCAGCTTACAGTCCCCTGGGGCCAACGTCCTGACTTTC.

This chain links TRBV10-1 with TRBJ1-6; 7 nucleotides align to TRBD1. V dropped 2 bases and J dropped 5; count of bases not matched to a gene: 0. The CDR3 totals 14 residues. CDR1 and CDR2 from the germline V gene are WNHNN and SYGVQD (reference sequence). This CDR3 reads CASSEGQDNSPLHF. CDR3 sequence (DNA): TGCGCCAGCAGTGAGGGACAGGATAATTCACCCCTCCACTTT.

V is TRBV9 and J is TRBJ2-7; the D gene is possibly TRBD2 (6 bases). The V and J ends lost 3 bases and 0 bases respectively, with 16 bases between them. The germline V gene encodes CDR1 SGDLS and CDR2 YYNGEE. The CDR3 runs to 16 residues. The CDR3 is CASSANPGLPSYEQYF. CDR3 DNA: TGTGCCAGCAGCGCTAACCCGGGACTCCCCTCCTACGAGCAGTACTTC.

In its sample, this clone was seen a few times. The chain links TRBV18 to TRBJ2-7; TRBD1 is a possible D gene (5 bases). Germline assignment: CDR1 KGHSH and CDR2 LQKENI. Trimming cost V 2 bases and J 3 bases, with 8 bases left between them. The CDR3 has 13 residues. CDR3 DNA sequence: TGTGCCAGCTCACCAGGGGCCCACTACGAGCAGTACTTC. Encoded protein: CASSPGAHYEQYF.

This clone was observed once. The chain links TRBV5-1 to TRBJ2-2; tentatively, D is TRBD1 (6 bases). V shed 6 bases and J shed 1 base, with 7 bases lying between them. The CDR3 consists of 13 residues. Germline values: CDR1 SGHRS, CDR2 YFSETQ. The CDR3 region is CASTGQNTGELFF. The CDR3 nucleotides are TGCGCCAGCACGGGACAGAACACCGGGGAGCTGTTTTTT.

This rearrangement joins TRBV10-3 to TRBJ2-1, with D tentatively TRBD1 (6 bases). Trimming left V 7 bases short and J 6 bases short, with 28 bases between. Per germline, CDR1 ENHRY and CDR2 SYGVKD. There are 18 residues in the CDR3. The CDR3 spells CAITVPGHKFTLPNEQFF. DNA of the CDR3: TGTGCCATCACCGTCCCGGGACACAAGTTCACCCTACCCAATGAGCAGTTCTTC.

This clone has just a few counts. The chain employs TRBV6-1 and TRBJ1-5; possible D gene TRBD1, 6 bases. This CDR3 has 14 amino acids. Germline values: CDR1 MNHNS, CDR2 SASEGT. Trimming left V 2 bases short and J 4 bases short, with 9 bases between. The CDR3 DNA reads TGTGCCAGCAGTGAACCGCAGGGGAATCAGCCCCAGCATTTT. It is translated as CASSEPQGNQPQHF.

The count of this clone is one. The V and J genes are TRBV5-1 and TRBJ1-2; the D is unclear. Germline V gene data show CDR1 as SGHRS and CDR2 as YFSETQ. CDR3 length: 14 residues. V was pared by 0 bases and J by 8 bases, with 14 bases between. The CDR3 DNA reads TGCGCCAGCAGCTTGGACGGACCAACTAGGGGCTACACCTTC. The encoded protein is CASSLDGPTRGYTF.

The chain joins TRBV29-1 to TRBJ2-3, with TRBD2 identical over 11 bases. The J segment lost 6 bases and the V segment lost 4 bases, leaving 6 bases of the junction unmatched. This CDR3 is built from 14 residues. The germline CDR1 and CDR2 sequences are SQVTM and ANQGSEA. In DNA form, the CDR3 reads TGCAGCGTTGGTGTAGCGGGAGGGGGTGATACGCAGTATTTT. Translation: CSVGVAGGGDTQYF.

This clone was counted a single time. The rearrangement joins TRBV7-9 to TRBJ2-7, with TRBD1 identical over 9 bases. The CDR3 totals 18 residues. CDR1 SEHNR and CDR2 FQNEAQ come from the germline V gene (reference sequence). V lost 5 bases, J lost 4 bases, and 18 bases stayed unmatched. CDR3 in amino acids: CASSAGTGISGTGYEQYF. In DNA, the CDR3 is TGTGCCAGCAGCGCCGGGACAGGGATCAGCGGGACCGGGTACGAGCAGTACTTC.

This chain uses TRBV5-6 with TRBJ2-7; D is perhaps TRBD1 (5 bases). V gave up 0 bases and J gave up 2 bases, with 6 bases separating them. In germline, CDR1 is SGHDT, CDR2 YYEEEE. The CDR3 totals 13 residues. The CDR3 DNA follows: TGTGCCAGCAGCTTGGCGACAGCCTACGAGCAGTACTTC. Protein sequence: CASSLATAYEQYF.

The chain recombines TRBV5-1 with TRBJ2-4; D remains ambiguous. The V gene lost 0 bases and the J gene lost 0 bases, with 10 bases spanning the gap. Germline lookup yields CDR1 SGHRS and CDR2 YFSETQ. The CDR3 contains 16 residues. CDR3 residues: CASSLGESGAKNIQYF. The CDR3 nucleotides read TGCGCCAGCAGCTTGGGAGAGTCAGGAGCCAAAAACATTCAGTACTTC.

The CDR3: CASSFTSVGAGANVLTF. In DNA, the CDR3 is TGTGCCAGCAGTTTCACTAGCGTGGGTGCCGGGGCCAACGTCCTGACTTTC. The V call is TRBV27, the J call TRBJ2-6; 7 bases agree with TRBD2. Germline values: CDR1 MNHEY, CDR2 SMNVEV (reference sequence). This CDR3 region has 17 residues. J lost 4 bases, V lost 3 bases, and 9 bases had no gene match.

The chain combines TRBV29-1 with TRBJ2-1; 8 positions match TRBD2. V shed 3 bases, J shed 7 bases, and the junction held 8 bases outside the gene matches. This CDR3 contains 14 residues. The germline V gene has CDR1 SQVTM and CDR2 ANQGSEA. CDR3 sequence reads: CSVDPGGAINEQFF. The DNA of the CDR3 is TGCAGCGTTGACCCCGGGGGGGCCATTAATGAGCAGTTCTTC.

This chain joins TRBV11-3 and TRBJ2-2, with a possible D match to TRBD1 (6 bases). CDR1 and CDR2 from the germline V gene are SGHNT and YENEEA. This CDR3 has 15 residues. V shed 5 bases and J shed 2 bases, with 12 bases lying between them. The chain's CDR3 is CASSPTGLNTGELFF. The CDR3 coding sequence is TGTGCCAGCAGCCCGACAGGTCTTAACACCGGGGAGCTGTTTTTT. Complete variable domain (other parts from reference TRBV11-3 and TRBJ2-2): EAGVVQSPRYKIIEKKQPVAFWCNPISGHNTLYWYLQNLGQGPELLIRYENEEAVDDSQLPKDRFSAERLKGVDSTLKIQPAELGDSAVYLCASSPTGLNTGELFFGEGSRLTVL.